The entry below gives a single T cell receptor (beta chain) sequence along with its context. Its antigen is currently unknown. These data originate in a study of blood T cells in healthy people across ages. Overall study context: Through template switching, about one barcoded beta molecule was captured per two T cells, as measured in model experiments. Points from the study as a whole: Strong correlation linked observed beta diversity and percent naive T cells.

This CDR3 is built from 13 residues. Germline CDR1 LNHDA, CDR2 SQIVND (reference sequence). V was trimmed by 3 bases and J by 8 bases, leaving 11 bases between them. The use of a sample-barcoded 5' primer and a J-beta primer mix characterized a second PCR of about 6 to 12 cycles. MiXCR, applied by TCRdb to the 5' RACE reads, yields one record per CDR3 protein. The table includes 700,000 to 1,000,000 distinct CDR3 sequences, about 42% detected once. Specimen: blood. This receptor was taken from a man aged 60 to 69 in good health. This chain connects TRBV19 to TRBJ2-1; maybe TRBD1 (5 bases). CDR3 sequence reads: CASSIQGVDEQFF. In DNA, the CDR3 is TGTGCCAGTAGTATTCAGGGTGTGGATGAGCAGTTCTTC.